The T cell receptor beta chain described here comes from a study of human T cells and chemical hapten exposure (dated by TCRdb to about 2021). Some background on the complete study: Libraries were combined into a pool for sequencing, and differences in TCR yield between samples came mainly from small differences in library volumes within the pool. The study tracked peripheral blood TCR repertoire changes in vivo during primary and secondary sensitization to the hapten diphenylcyclopropenone (DPC) in alopecia patients.

Total RNA was isolated from unfractionated whole blood collected in Tempus Blood RNA tubes. As TCR sequencing controls, roughly 5 healthy volunteers were used, with blood taken at day 0, 2 weeks and 6 weeks. This clonotype was seen more than once but under ten times. The clone's antigen remains unknown. No clone much larger than this one lies a single base away; base qualities are absent. The germline V end is reduced by 4 bases and the J end by 7 bases; junction bases left unmatched: 15. Via the germline V gene (reference sequence), CDR1 is DFQATT and CDR2 SNEGSKA. There are 17 amino acids in the CDR3, from cysteine to phenylalanine inclusive. Just the 51-base CDR3 DNA is kept, in frame starting at base 1. Study-wide findings and limitations: DPC sensitization did not change how many TCRs were above 1 in 1000 frequency, and no evidence was found of alterations in global repertoire structure. Repeated subsampling changed both the strength of the expansion versus patch-test correlation and the threshold at which that correlation became significant.

Library preparation attached unique molecular identifiers to individual cDNA molecules for quantitative, reproducible TCR counting. For every blood RNA sample, sequencing covered both the TCR alpha and TCR beta chains. The original methods were these. The median number of TCRs per sample was over 85,000, ranging from roughly 20,000 to 690,600. V, J and CDR3 annotation of the TCR reads was performed with the Decombinator software suite. For PS versus PT1 abundance plots, all samples were subsampled to the same number of TCRs (28,000). Expanded TCRs were defined as absent before sensitization and observed at least eight times at the 2-week time point. TCRdb took the public reads, trimmed them with fastp at Q25, ran MiXCR for clone calling and kept in-frame beta chains. Rows are unified per CDR3 protein, each entry keeping the most common DNA and genes. TCRdb, rather than the study authors, made the V and J calls. For this sample there are about 120,000 distinct CDR3 sequences; 8% to 9.5% appear just once. Over 1.1% of the sample is taken by the ten largest.

The rearranged segments are TRBV20-1 and TRBJ2-1, with TRBD2 matching 11 junction bases. The sequencing sample was made of whole blood. The clonotype originates from a human donor in good health. Some clones in this sample may be carry-over from other donors' samples. Donor details come from another sample of the same person, matched by shared clones. The nucleotide sequence reads as follows: TGCAGTGCTACCCTGACCCGACTAGCGGGATCTCGAAATGAGCAGTTCTTC. This is translated as CSATLTRLAGSRNEQFF.